A single sample is the source of the 22 T cell receptor beta chains below, sequenced in a study of cytomegalovirus exposure and HLA in healthy donors. PCR was performed using 60 Vbeta and 13 Jbeta primers. Clones were sequenced by immunoSEQ multiplex PCR, and TCRdb holds only the in-frame ones, with some missing. This repertoire shows about 110,000 clones, around 73% found once; its top ten account for 7.8%. Sequencing input: PBMCs. These receptors were taken from a young man in good health and CMV-seronegative.

The chain recombines TRBV19 with TRBJ2-2, with a possible D match to TRBD1 (5 bases). Trimming cost V 5 bases and J 4 bases, with 11 bases left between them. The CDR3 spans 14 residues. CDR1 and CDR2 (germline): LNHDA, SQIVND (reference sequence). This chain's CDR3 is CASSDRFSTGELFF. DNA for the CDR3: TGTGCCAGTAGTGACAGATTTAGCACCGGGGAGCTGTTTTTT.

V usage is TRBV30 and J usage is TRBJ2-1; 14 bases are a match to TRBD2. Germline assignment: CDR1 GTSNPN and CDR2 SVGIG (reference sequence). The CDR3 is made up of 16 amino acids. J gave up 1 base and V 5 bases, and 4 bases lay outside the gene matches. CDR3 protein: CAWGTSGSGSYNEQFF. The CDR3 nucleotides read TGTGCCTGGGGGACTAGCGGGAGTGGGTCCTACAATGAGCAGTTCTTC.

This clone was recorded once. J is TRBJ1-1 and V is TRBV7-9, with 7 positions matching TRBD1. This CDR3 is built from 15 residues. CDR1 is SEHNR, CDR2 FQNEAQ, per germline (reference sequence). V was clipped by 3 bases and J by 1 base; unmatched bases: 5. The CDR3 nucleotides are TGTGCCAGCAGCTTCCAACAGGGGAGGAACACTGAAGCTTTCTTT. It translates to CASSFQQGRNTEAFF. Based on the CDR3 plus reference TRBV7-9 and TRBJ1-1, the full variable domain is DTGVSQNPRHKITKRGQNVTFRCDPISEHNRLYWYRQTLGQGPEFLTYFQNEAQLEKSRLLSDRFSAERPKGSFSTLEIQRTEQGDSAMYLCASSFQQGRNTEAFFGQGTRLTVV.

Notes on this clone: The junction shows a germline mismatch at one end, possibly a read error. The chain links TRBV5-1 to TRBJ2-1, with a tentative D call TRBD2 (6 bases). Germline V gene lookup returns CDR1 SGHRS and CDR2 YFSETQ. CDR3 size: 14 residues. CDR3 DNA: TGCGCCAGCAGGGGCGGGACCTCCCACAATGAGCAGTTCTTC. Its translation: CASRGGTSHNEQFF.

The count of this clone is one. The genes are TRBV27 and TRBJ2-3; 11 bases line up with TRBD2. Germline values: CDR1 MNHEY, CDR2 SMNVEV (reference sequence). The CDR3 runs to 16 residues. Trimming cost V 5 bases and J 0 bases; bases outside gene matches: 4. In DNA form, the CDR3 reads TGTGCCAGCAGTCCCCGACTAGCGGGAAGCACAGATACGCAGTATTTT. It translates to CASSPRLAGSTDTQYF.

This clone was recorded only once. The chain is built from TRBV19 and TRBJ1-1; a possible D gene is TRBD1 (6 bases). Germline CDR1 reads LNHDA; CDR2 reads SQIVND (reference sequence). This CDR3 is built from 14 residues. V lost 7 bases, J lost 4 bases, and 16 bases lay in between. CDR3 sequence (DNA): TGTGCCAGTAACAACAGGGTAGAGAGCACTGAAGCTTTCTTT. Protein sequence: CASNNRVESTEAFF.

This chain links TRBV28 with TRBJ2-1, with 7 nucleotides matching TRBD2. Germline V gene data show CDR1 as MDHEN and CDR2 as SYDVKM. The CDR3 sequence is 15 residues long. The V gene end was trimmed by 2 bases and the J gene end by 7 bases; junction bases not matched to a gene: 8. CDR3 coding DNA: TGTGCCAGCAGTTTAGGGGCGGGAGAGTGGAATGAGCAGTTCTTC. It is translated as CASSLGAGEWNEQFF.

The chain recombines TRBV30 with TRBJ2-1, with 9 bases lining up with TRBD1. CDR3 length equals 14 residues. The J segment lost 2 bases and the V segment lost 7 bases, leaving 6 bases of the junction unmatched. Germline V lookup: CDR1 GTSNPN, CDR2 SVGIG (reference sequence). The CDR3 protein is CALHTGGTYNEQFF. CDR3 nucleotides: TGTGCCTTACATACAGGGGGCACCTACAATGAGCAGTTCTTC.

V gene TRBV7-9 combines with J gene TRBJ1-3; the D gene is possibly TRBD1 (5 bases). CDR1 and CDR2 (germline): SEHNR, FQNEAQ (reference sequence). The CDR3 is 17 residues long. Trimming shortened V by 5 bases and J by 4 bases, and 21 bases separated the two germline ends. In nucleotides, the CDR3 is TGTGCCAGCAGCCATTCGTATCAGGGAGGTCCCGGAAACACCATATATTTT. This sequence encodes CASSHSYQGGPGNTIYF.

V gene TRBV30 combines with J gene TRBJ2-2, with 9 bases fitting TRBD1. This CDR3 comprises 16 residues. Losses at the gene ends were 3 bases for V and 4 bases for J; bases not matched to a gene: 9. Germline CDR1 reads GTSNPN; CDR2 reads SVGIG (reference sequence). Here the CDR3 DNA reads TGTGCCTGGAGCCATGGCCGGGACAGGGCCACCGGGGAGCTGTTTTTT. It yields the protein CAWSHGRDRATGELFF.

The genes are TRBV28 and TRBJ1-1, with 9 bases that match TRBD1. V shed 6 bases, J shed 5 bases, and the junction held 10 bases outside the gene matches. The CDR3 runs 15 residues. Per germline, CDR1 MDHEN and CDR2 SYDVKM. The CDR3 loop reads CASSGLDRGGTEAFF. In DNA, the CDR3 is TGTGCCAGCAGCGGATTGGACAGGGGTGGTACTGAAGCTTTCTTT.

This chain links TRBV4-1 with TRBJ1-2, with D possibly matching TRBD1 (6 bases). The CDR3 is 14 amino acids. Germline V gives CDR1 MGHRA, CDR2 YSYEKL. V was trimmed by 3 bases and J by 3 bases, leaving 11 bases between them. In DNA, the CDR3 is TGCGCCAGCAGCCATCAGGGGTTGGACTATGGCTACACCTTC. This encodes CASSHQGLDYGYTF.

The chain uses TRBV5-1 and TRBJ2-5, with a possible D match to TRBD2 (6 bases). The CDR3 consists of 14 residues. Germline-derived CDR1 and CDR2 are SGHRS and YFSETQ. V was cut by 4 bases and J by 1 base, with 11 bases left in between. CDR3 amino acids: CASSLTSTQETQYF. The CDR3 bases are TGCGCCAGCAGCCTAACTAGCACCCAAGAGACCCAGTACTTC.

V and J are TRBV9 and TRBJ1-6, with D perhaps TRBD1 (6 bases). The CDR3 consists of 14 residues. V was cut by 0 bases and J by 8 bases, with 9 bases left in between. In germline, CDR1 is SGDLS, CDR2 YYNGEE. This CDR3 is CASSVGPGDSPLHF. DNA for the CDR3: TGTGCCAGCAGCGTAGGTCCAGGGGATTCACCCCTCCACTTT.

This clone was counted a few times. The chain uses TRBV19 and TRBJ1-1; D may be TRBD1 (6 bases). Trimming took 5 bases from V and 6 from J, leaving 13 bases between them. The CDR3 spans 13 residues. CDR1 and CDR2 (germline): LNHDA, SQIVND (reference sequence). As DNA, the CDR3 is TGTGCCAGTAGTGGCGGGGGGCGGTCTGAAGCTTTCTTT. Protein sequence: CASSGGGRSEAFF.

This chain uses TRBV5-6 with TRBJ1-1; no reliable D call. The germline V and J ends were trimmed by 7 bases and 6 bases, with 16 bases remaining between them. The germline V gene encodes CDR1 SGHDT and CDR2 YYEEEE. This CDR3 spans 13 amino acids. The CDR3 coding sequence is TGTGCCAGCGAAACCGGGTCTTTTTCTGAAGCTTTCTTT. It codes for CASETGSFSEAFF.

The chain carries TRBV27 and TRBJ1-6; D is unclear. The germline V gene encodes CDR1 MNHEY and CDR2 SMNVEV (reference sequence). The CDR3 contains 14 residues. Trimming left V 3 bases short and J 7 bases short, with 10 bases between. The CDR3, as DNA: TGTGCCAGCAGTTTTTCCCAGCGGAATTCACCCCTCCACTTT. It encodes CASSFSQRNSPLHF.

The chain uses TRBV6-1 and TRBJ2-7; 9 bases align to TRBD1. The CDR3 extends over 12 amino acids. The germline V gene has CDR1 MNHNS and CDR2 SASEGT. Germline trimming cut 11 bases from V and 2 bases from J; bases unmatched to any gene: 4. As DNA, the CDR3 is TGTGCCGCGAGGACAGGGGCCTACGAGCAGTACTTC. Amino acid sequence: CAARTGAYEQYF.

V usage is TRBV4-1 and J usage is TRBJ2-2; 7 nucleotides line up with TRBD1. CDR3 size: 15 residues. J gave up 3 bases and V 2 bases, and 3 bases lay outside the gene matches. Germline CDR1 MGHRA, CDR2 YSYEKL. The CDR3 nucleotides read TGCGCCAGCAGCCAACAGACAGGGTACACCGGGGAGCTGTTTTTT. It codes for CASSQQTGYTGELFF.

This clone was counted a few times. V usage is TRBV19 and J usage is TRBJ2-2; possibly TRBD1 for D (6 bases). The germline V and J ends were trimmed by 6 bases and 4 bases, with 9 bases remaining between them. Germline V CDR1 and CDR2: LNHDA, SQIVND (reference sequence). This CDR3 has 13 amino acids. The CDR3 DNA is TGTGCCAGTAGCGGACAGAGCACCGGGGAGCTGTTTTTT. Translation: CASSGQSTGELFF.

V is TRBV28 and J is TRBJ2-1; TRBD1 matches 8 bases. CDR1 and CDR2 from the germline V gene are MDHEN and SYDVKM. The CDR3 has 15 residues. Trimming removed 5 bases from V and 0 bases from J; junction bases left unmatched: 3. The CDR3, as DNA: TGTGCCAGCAGTGTTGACAGGGGCTCCTACAATGAGCAGTTCTTC. Translated: CASSVDRGSYNEQFF. The entire variable domain, with the rest obtained from reference TRBV28 and TRBJ2-1, is as follows: DVKVTQSSRYLVKRTGEKVFLECVQDMDHENMFWYRQDPGLGLRLIYFSYDVKMKEKGDIPEGYSVSREKKERFSLILESASTNQTSMYLCASSVDRGSYNEQFFGPGTRLTVL.

The CDR3 coding sequence is TGTGCCAGCAGTTTATCCCGGGACTACTCCTACGAGCAGTACTTC. Its translation is CASSLSRDYSYEQYF. The J gene is TRBJ2-7, the V gene TRBV27; 7 bases match TRBD2. Germline V lookup: CDR1 MNHEY, CDR2 SMNVEV (reference sequence). V trimming: 0 bases; J trimming: 0 bases; junction bases outside the gene matches: 2. The CDR3 loop spans 15 amino acids.